The present T cell receptor (beta chain) was sequenced within a study of shared clonotypes between healthy human individuals. Subsets obtained from CD4+ cells comprised CD45RA+ naive and CD45RA-negative memory cells. The CDR3 spans 16 residues. The germline V gene encodes CDR1 ENHRY and CDR2 SYGVKD. Trimming at V came to 8 bases and at J to 0 bases, leaving 9 bases not matched to a gene. Only in-frame clones appear in the TCRdb table, and some are missing; sequencing was by immunoSEQ multiplex PCR. The data show roughly 300,000 clones, around 70% seen once. The sequencing sample was made of memory CD4+ T cells sorted from blood. As for subset: CD45RA-negative fraction. The sequence was collected from a man aged 30-40 years in good health. The V and J genes are TRBV10-3 and TRBJ2-2; 7 bases agree with TRBD1. CDR3 in DNA: TGTGCCATCCGACGGACAGGAACATCGAACACCGGGGAGCTGTTTTTT. It is translated as CAIRRTGTSNTGELFF.